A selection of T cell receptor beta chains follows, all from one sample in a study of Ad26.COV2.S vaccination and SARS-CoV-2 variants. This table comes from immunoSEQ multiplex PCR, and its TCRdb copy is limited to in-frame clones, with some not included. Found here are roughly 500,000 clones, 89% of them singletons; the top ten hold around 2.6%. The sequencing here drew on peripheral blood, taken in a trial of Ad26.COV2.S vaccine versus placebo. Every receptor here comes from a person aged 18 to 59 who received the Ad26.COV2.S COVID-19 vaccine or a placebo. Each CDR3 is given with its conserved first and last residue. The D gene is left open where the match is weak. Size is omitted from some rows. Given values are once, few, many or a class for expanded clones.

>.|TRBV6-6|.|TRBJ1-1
CASSSGELGAFF
TGTGCCAGCAGTTCAGGGGAACTGGGAGCTTTCTTT
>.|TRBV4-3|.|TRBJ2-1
CASRVESYNEQFF
TGCGCCAGCAGGGTTGAAAGTTACAATGAGCAGTTCTTC
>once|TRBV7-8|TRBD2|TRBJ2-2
CASSLMGLAGGFTGELFF
TGTGCCAGCAGCTTAATGGGACTAGCGGGAGGATTCACCGGGGAGCTGTTTTTT
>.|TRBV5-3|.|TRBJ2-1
CARSPSTGLSRLFSEQFF
TGTGCCAGAAGCCCATCGACAGGCCTTTCGCGGTTGTTTAGTGAGCAGTTCTTC
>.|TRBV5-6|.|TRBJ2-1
CASSLVVSGGYYNEQFF
TGTGCCAGCAGCTTGGTTGTGAGTGGAGGCTACTACAATGAGCAGTTCTTC
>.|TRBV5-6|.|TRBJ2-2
CASSLVIRTTNTGELFF
TGTGCCAGCAGCTTGGTGATCAGGACCACGAACACCGGGGAGCTGTTTTTT
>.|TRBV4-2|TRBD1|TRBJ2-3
CASSPRDRGITDTQYF
TGTGCCAGCAGCCCGCGGGACAGGGGAATAACAGATACGCAGTATTTT
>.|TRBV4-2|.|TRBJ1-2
CASSQARAEGYTF
TGTGCCAGCAGCCAAGCCAGGGCGGAGGGCTACACCTTC
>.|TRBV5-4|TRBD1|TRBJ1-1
CASSPQGGTEAFF
TGTGCCAGCAGCCCCCAGGGGGGTACTGAAGCTTTCTTT
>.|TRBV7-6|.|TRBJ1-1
CASTLDPNTEAFF
TGTGCCAGCACCCTTGACCCGAACACTGAAGCTTTCTTT
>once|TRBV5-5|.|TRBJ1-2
CASSTITGNYGYTF
TGTGCCAGCAGCACTATCACAGGGAACTATGGCTACACCTTC
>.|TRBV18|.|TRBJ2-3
CASSPPSPASTDTQYF
TGTGCCAGCTCACCACCCTCGCCAGCTAGCACAGATACGCAGTATTTT
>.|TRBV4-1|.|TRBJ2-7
CASSQTGALRGEQYF
TGCGCCAGCAGCCAAACTGGGGCCCTCCGGGGCGAGCAGTACTTC
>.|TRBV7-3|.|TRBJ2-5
CASSLMGTTQETQYF
TGTGCCAGCAGCCTTATGGGTACTACACAAGAGACCCAGTACTTC
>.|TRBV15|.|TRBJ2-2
CATSIRESTGELFF
TGTGCCACCAGCATAAGGGAGAGCACCGGGGAGCTGTTTTTT
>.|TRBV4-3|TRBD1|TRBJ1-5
CASSQGTASNQPQHF
TGCGCCAGCAGCCAGGGGACAGCGAGCAATCAGCCCCAGCATTTT
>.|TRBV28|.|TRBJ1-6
CASRSGSTHNSPLHF
TGTGCCAGCAGATCCGGGTCTACTCATAATTCACCCCTCCACTTT
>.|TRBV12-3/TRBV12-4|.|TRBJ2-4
CASSLAGKNIQYF
TGTGCCAGCAGTTTAGCAGGGAAGAACATTCAGTACTTC
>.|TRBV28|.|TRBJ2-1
CASSLTWGEYNEQFF
TGTGCCAGCAGTTTAACTTGGGGGGAATACAATGAGCAGTTCTTC
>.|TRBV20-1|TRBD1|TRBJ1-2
CSASRDRWDYGYTF
TGCAGTGCTAGTAGGGACAGGTGGGACTATGGCTACACCTTC
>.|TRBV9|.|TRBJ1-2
CASSRAVGYTF
TGTGCCAGCAGCCGAGCGGTTGGCTACACCTTC
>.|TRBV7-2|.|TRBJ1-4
CASSDSHAIANEKLFF
TGTGCCAGCAGTGACAGCCACGCGATAGCTAATGAAAAACTGTTTTTT
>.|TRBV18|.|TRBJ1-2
CASSPGTDLYGYTF
TGTGCCAGCTCACCGGGGACGGACTTGTATGGCTACACCTTC
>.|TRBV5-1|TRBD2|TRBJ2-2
CASSPGLAGGPGTGELFF
TGCGCCAGCAGCCCTGGACTAGCGGGAGGGCCTGGCACCGGGGAGCTGTTTTTT
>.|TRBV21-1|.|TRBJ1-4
CASSRTGARGEKLFF
TGTGCCAGCAGCAGGACAGGGGCGCGGGGCGAAAAACTGTTTTTT
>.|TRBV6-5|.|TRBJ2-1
CASTRSSYNEQFF
TGTGCCAGCACCCGTAGCTCCTACAATGAGCAGTTCTTC
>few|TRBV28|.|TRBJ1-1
CASQEGSTEAFF
TGTGCCAGCCAGGAAGGTTCGACTGAAGCTTTCTTT
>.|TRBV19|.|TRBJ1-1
CASSIQGHPEAFF
TGTGCCAGTAGTATACAGGGACACCCTGAAGCTTTCTTT
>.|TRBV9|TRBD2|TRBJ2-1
CASSVATPPSGGAWKGRNEQFF
TGTGCCAGCAGCGTAGCTACACCCCCTAGCGGGGGGGCCTGGAAGGGTAGGAATGAGCAGTTCTTC
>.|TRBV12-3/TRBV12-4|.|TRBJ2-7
CASSFDIYEQYF
TGTGCCAGCAGTTTTGATATCTACGAGCAGTACTTC
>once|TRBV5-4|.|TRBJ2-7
CASTQPGSYEQYF
TGTGCCAGCACCCAACCAGGCTCCTACGAGCAGTACTTC
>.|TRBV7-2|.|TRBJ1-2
CASSLGSGLSYGYTF
TGTGCCAGCAGCTTAGGATCGGGACTGAGCTATGGCTACACCTTC
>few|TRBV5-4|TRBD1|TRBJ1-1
CASSRDRSNTEAFF
TGTGCCAGCAGCCGGGACAGAAGCAACACTGAAGCTTTCTTT
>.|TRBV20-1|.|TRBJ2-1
CSGNSYNEQFF
TGCAGTGGTAACTCCTACAATGAGCAGTTCTTC
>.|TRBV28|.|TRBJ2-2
CGSRKTGELFF
TGTGGCAGTAGGAAGACCGGGGAGCTGTTTTTT
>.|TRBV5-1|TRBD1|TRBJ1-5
CASSSTGGNQPQHF
TGCGCCAGCAGCTCCACAGGGGGGAATCAGCCCCAGCATTTT
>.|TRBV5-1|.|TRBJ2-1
CASSRLMGYNEQFF
TGCGCCAGCAGCCGTCTGATGGGGTACAATGAGCAGTTCTTC
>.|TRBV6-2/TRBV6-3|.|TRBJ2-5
CASSYLQGFQETQYF
TGTGCCAGCAGTTACCTTCAGGGGTTCCAAGAGACCCAGTACTTC
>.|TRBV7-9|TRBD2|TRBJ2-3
CASSFLTSGNLTDTQYF
TGTGCCAGCAGCTTCCTGACTAGCGGGAACCTCACAGATACGCAGTATTTT
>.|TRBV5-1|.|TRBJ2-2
CASSPSRAGNTGELFF
TGCGCCAGCAGCCCTTCGAGGGCGGGGAACACCGGGGAGCTGTTTTTT